These 9 T cell receptor beta chains came from one sample sequenced in a study of blood T cells in healthy people across ages. It was with a sample-barcoded 5' primer and a J-beta primer mix that a second PCR of about 7 to 12 cycles was run. Each CDR3 protein is one row after TCRdb ran MiXCR on the 5' RACE reads. The sample lists about 930,000 distinct CDR3 sequences, just under 30% seen once, with roughly 10% in the top ten. These data are also associated with another study on T cells of mothers and their children.

Sequencing was done on a sample of blood. These receptors were collected from a woman in her thirties or forties in good health.

In the case of this clonotype: Since the CDR3 does not end with the conserved phenylalanine or tryptophan, this likely comes from a read error. This chain links TRBV7-8 with TRBJ1-1; D is uncertain. The V gene lost 1 base and the J gene lost 1 base, with 10 bases spanning the gap. Germline loops: CDR1 SGHVS, CDR2 FQNEAQ. The CDR3 runs to 15 residues. CDR3 DNA sequence: TGTGCCAGCAGCTTAGAACGTTACAAGAACACTGAAGCTTTCTTG. It yields the protein CASSLERYKNTEAFL.

The chain links TRBV2 to TRBJ1-6, with TRBD1 matching over 9 bases. Germline V gene data show CDR1 as SNHLY and CDR2 as FYNNEI. The CDR3 spans 15 residues. Germline trimming cut 1 base from V and 7 bases from J; bases unmatched to any gene: 2. CDR3: CASSEVGQGNSPLHF. CDR3 in DNA: TGTGCCAGCAGTGAAGTGGGACAGGGAAATTCACCCCTCCACTTT.

Details on this clonotype: A read error may explain this, as a much larger clone is one base away. The rearrangement links TRBV25-1 to TRBJ2-7; D may match TRBD1 or TRBD2 (5 bases each). This CDR3 comprises 16 residues. V was pared by 5 bases and J by 0 bases, with 17 bases between. Per germline, CDR1 MGHDK and CDR2 SYGVNS. The chain's CDR3 is CASSTPGSLSSYEQYF. For the CDR3, the DNA is TGTGCCAGCAGTACCCCAGGGAGCCTGAGCTCCTACGAGCAGTACTTC.

Many counts were recorded for this clonotype. The rearrangement uses TRBV4-1 and TRBJ2-3; D assignment may be TRBD1 or TRBD2 (5 bases each). This CDR3 region has 15 residues. V shed 2 bases and J shed 7 bases, with 16 bases lying between them. Germline V gene sequence: CDR1 MGHRA, CDR2 YSYEKL. As DNA, the CDR3 is TGCGCCAGCAGCCAAACGGACGGGACGGAATATACGCAGTATTTT. Its protein product is CASSQTDGTEYTQYF.

This clonotype was recorded many times. J is TRBJ2-7 and V is TRBV6-6; D uncertain. V gave up 0 bases and J gave up 7 bases, with 16 bases separating them. Germline CDR1 MNHNY, CDR2 SVGAGI (reference sequence). This CDR3 has 15 amino acids. CDR3 sequence reads: CASSYSSPRASEQYF. The CDR3 coding sequence is TGTGCCAGCAGTTACTCGAGCCCTAGGGCTAGTGAGCAGTACTTC.

V and J are TRBV19 and TRBJ1-1, with TRBD1 as a possible D gene (6 bases). V was trimmed by 4 bases and J by 2 bases, leaving 14 bases between them. This CDR3 is built from 15 residues. Germline V gene sequence: CDR1 LNHDA, CDR2 SQIVND (reference sequence). DNA of the CDR3: TGTGCCAGTAGTAAGCTACAGGGACGAAACACTGAAGCTTTCTTT. Its translation is CASSKLQGRNTEAFF.

Concerning this clonotype: One end of the junction fails to match germline, which may point to a read error. The V and J genes are TRBV28 and TRBJ2-6; TRBD1 or TRBD2 may be the D gene (5 bases each). Per the germline V gene, CDR1 is MDHEN and CDR2 is SYDVKM. This CDR3 is built from 15 residues. The CDR3 bases are TGTGCCAGCAGTTTGAGGGGCTCCGGGGCCAACGTCCGGACTTTC. It yields the protein CASSLRGSGANVRTF. Full variable domain (remainder filled in from reference TRBV28 and TRBJ2-6): DVKVTQSSRYLVKRTGEKVFLECVQDMDHENMFWYRQDPGLGLRLIYFSYDVKMKEKGDIPEGYSVSREKKERFSLILESASTNQTSMYLCASSLRGSGANVRTFGAGSRLTVL.

The chain is built from TRBV18 and TRBJ2-6, with D hard to call. The CDR3 is 15 residues long. V was pared by 6 bases and J by 2 bases, with 11 bases between. Germline values: CDR1 KGHSH, CDR2 LQKENI. The CDR3 nucleotides read TGTGCCAGCTCGGAGACGGTGGCTGGGGCCAACGTCCTGACTTTC. It specifies CASSETVAGANVLTF.

This clonotype was counted a few times. J is TRBJ2-7 and V is TRBV5-1, with D possibly being TRBD1 (6 bases). The germline V and J ends were trimmed by 4 bases and 3 bases, with 11 bases remaining between them. There are 13 residues in the CDR3. Germline loops: CDR1 SGHRS, CDR2 YFSETQ. CDR3 sequence: CASSPSRGYEQYF. For the CDR3, the DNA is TGCGCCAGCAGCCCGTCCAGGGGCTACGAGCAGTACTTC.